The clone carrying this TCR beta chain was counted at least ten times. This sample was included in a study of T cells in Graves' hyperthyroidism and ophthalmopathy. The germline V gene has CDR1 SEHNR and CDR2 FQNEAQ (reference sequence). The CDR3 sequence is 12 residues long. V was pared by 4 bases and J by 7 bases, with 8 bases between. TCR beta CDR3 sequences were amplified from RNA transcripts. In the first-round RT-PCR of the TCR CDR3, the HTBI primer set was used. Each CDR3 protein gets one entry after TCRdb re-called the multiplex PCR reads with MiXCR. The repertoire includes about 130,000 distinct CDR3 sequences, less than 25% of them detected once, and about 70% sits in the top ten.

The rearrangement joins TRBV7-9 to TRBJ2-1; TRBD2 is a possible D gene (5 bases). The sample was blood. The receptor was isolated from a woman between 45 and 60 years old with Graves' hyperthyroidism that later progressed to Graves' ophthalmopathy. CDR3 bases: TGTGCCAGCAGCTCACTAGTAAATGAGCAGTTCTTC. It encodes CASSSLVNEQFF.